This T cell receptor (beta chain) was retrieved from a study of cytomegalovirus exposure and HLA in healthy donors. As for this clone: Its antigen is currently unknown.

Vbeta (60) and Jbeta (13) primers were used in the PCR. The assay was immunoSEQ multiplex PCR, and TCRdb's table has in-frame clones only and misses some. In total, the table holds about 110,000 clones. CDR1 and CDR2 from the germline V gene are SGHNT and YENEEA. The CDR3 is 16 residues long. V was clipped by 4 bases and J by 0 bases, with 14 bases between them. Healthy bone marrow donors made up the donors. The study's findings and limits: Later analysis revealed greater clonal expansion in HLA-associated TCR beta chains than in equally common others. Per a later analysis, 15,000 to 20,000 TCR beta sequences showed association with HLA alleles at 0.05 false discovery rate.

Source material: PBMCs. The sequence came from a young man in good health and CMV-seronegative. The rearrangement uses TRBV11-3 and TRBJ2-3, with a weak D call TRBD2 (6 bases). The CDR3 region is CASSSSPGESTDTQYF. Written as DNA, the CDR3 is TGTGCCAGCAGCTCCTCGCCGGGGGAAAGCACAGATACGCAGTATTTT.